This T cell receptor beta chain was found in a study of cytomegalovirus exposure and HLA in healthy donors. Study findings and constraints: HLA alleles showed associations with 16,951 TCR beta sequences in a later analysis, at a 0.05 false discovery rate. V segments that were indistinguishable, TRBV6-2 and TRBV6-3 among them, were omitted from analysis. Several of the most significant clusters were apparently associated with common viral pathogens in a later analysis.

V was cut by 4 bases and J by 5 bases, with 11 bases left in between. The CDR3 is 13 amino acids. Germline CDR1 is LNHDA and CDR2 is SQIVND (reference sequence). In the case of this clone: Its antigen is still unknown.

Donors had nominal health at sampling but likely had unrecorded immune exposures. The PCR used 60 Vbeta and 13 Jbeta primers. The table came from immunoSEQ multiplex PCR; TCRdb's copy has only in-frame clones and leaves some out. The table has 210,000 or so clones, around 81% seen once. This TCR came from a woman between 45 and 60 years old in good health and CMV-seropositive. V and J are TRBV19 and TRBJ1-2, with D maybe TRBD1 (6 bases). Sequenced: PBMCs. The CDR3 DNA reads TGTGCCAGTAGTACAGGACAGTATTATGGCTACACCTTC. This encodes CASSTGQYYGYTF.